The 10 T cell receptor beta chains below all came from one sample that was sequenced in a study of T cells in women clearing cervical HPV infection. Clones were read by immunoSEQ multiplex PCR, and TCRdb kept only the in-frame ones, dropping some. The sample's table shows tens of thousands of clones. Sequenced sample: blood buffy coat. These receptors originate from a woman between 18 and 70 years old with a cervical HPV16 infection that either progressed to CIN3+ or cleared (not recorded which).

Concerning this clone: Read data end 3 residues before the CDR3 end; the end is taken from the germline J gene. The chain has TRBV6-4 and TRBJ2-1, with 11 bases lining up with TRBD2. The CDR3 sequence is 14 residues long. J was trimmed by 2 bases and V by 9 bases; bases with no gene match: 3. CDR1 and CDR2 from the germline V gene are MRHNA and SNTAGT. The sequenced part of the CDR3 DNA is TGTGCCAGTTCGACTAGCGGGACCTACAATGAG. Protein: CASSTSGTYNE. The full CDR3 protein is CASSTSGTYNEQFF.

In the case of this clone: The DNA ends 3 residues before the CDR3 does, and the rest of the CDR3 is filled in from the germline J gene. The rearrangement uses TRBV10-2 and TRBJ1-5; possibly TRBD1 for D (5 bases). The CDR3 covers 15 residues. CDR1 and CDR2 from the germline V gene are WSHSY and SAAADI. V was clipped by 0 bases and J by 0 bases, with 6 bases between them. CDR3 bases read: TGCGCCAGCAGTGAGTCCGACAGTAGCAATCAGCCC. Protein sequence: CASSESDSSNQP. In full, the CDR3 is CASSESDSSNQPQHF.

With regard to this clone: The sequenced fragment ends 3 residues before the CDR3 boundary, so the rest is inferred from the germline J gene. The V call is TRBV7-3, the J call TRBJ1-6, with D possibly TRBD1 on 6 matching bases. Deletions cut 3 bases from V and 6 bases from J, with 15 bases between. The CDR3 loop spans 16 amino acids. Germline CDR1 and CDR2: SGHTA and FQGTGA. The CDR3: CASSLGGRGSNSPLHF. The CDR3 bases that were read are TGTGCCAGCAGCTTGGGTGGCAGGGGCAGTAATTCACCC.

Concerning this clone itself: The CDR3 extends 3 residues past the end of the read, so its final part is completed from the germline J gene. The chain is built from TRBV20-1 and TRBJ1-5, with 7 bases lining up with TRBD1. The CDR3 runs 13 residues. Germline CDR1 and CDR2: DFQATT and SNEGSKA (reference sequence). V lost 6 bases, J lost 5 bases, and 7 bases stayed unmatched. CDR3 DNA (partial): TGCAGTGCCCGGGACAGCTATTATCAGCCC. Encoded protein: CSARDSYYQP. The whole CDR3 protein reads CSARDSYYQPQHF.

Concerning this clone: The sequenced fragment ends 3 residues before the CDR3 boundary, so the rest is inferred from the germline J gene. This rearrangement joins TRBV7-2 to TRBJ2-3; maybe TRBD1 (5 bases). Trimming left V 5 bases short and J 4 bases short, with 16 bases between. Germline-derived CDR1 and CDR2 are SGHTA and FQGNSA. The CDR3 has 15 amino acids. The DNA read from the CDR3 is TGTGCCAGCAGCGTACAGGTTACTGCGGCAGATACG. It encodes CASSVQVTAADT. The whole CDR3 sequence is CASSVQVTAADTQYF.

Concerning this clone itself: The missing CDR3 end, 3 residues past where the read stops, is filled in from the germline J gene. The chain uses TRBV7-3 and TRBJ1-2, with 9 bases aligning to TRBD1. This CDR3 has 14 amino acids. J was trimmed by 4 bases and V by 4 bases; bases with no gene match: 4. In germline, CDR1 is SGHTA, CDR2 FQGTGA. The CDR3 is CASSSQGAVYGYTF. The DNA read from the CDR3 is TGTGCCAGCAGCTCACAGGGGGCGGTCTATGGC.

To note about this clone: The DNA ends 3 residues before the CDR3 does, and the rest of the CDR3 is filled in from the germline J gene. The rearrangement joins TRBV30 to TRBJ1-2; unclear D gene. This CDR3 is 13 amino acids long. CDR1 is GTSNPN, CDR2 SVGIG, per germline (reference sequence). The CDR3 sequence is CAWSEGSTYDYTF. The CDR3 DNA, read in part, is TGTGCCTGGAGTGAGGGCAGTACCTACGAC. The full variable domain, in which reference TRBV30 and TRBJ1-2 provide the parts outside the CDR3, is SQTIHQWPATLVQPVGSPLSLECTVEGTSNPNLYWYRQAAGRGLQLLFYSVGIGQISSEVPQNLSASRPQDRQFILSSKKLLLSDSGFYLCAWSEGSTYDYTFGSGTRLTVV.

For this clone: Read data end 3 residues before the CDR3 end; the end is taken from the germline J gene. The chain carries TRBV11-2 and TRBJ2-3, with a weak D call TRBD1 (6 bases). Per the germline V gene, CDR1 is SGHAT and CDR2 is FQNNGV. V lost 3 bases and J 6 bases, leaving 13 bases between the germline ends. The CDR3 is made up of 14 amino acids. The CDR3 sequence is CASSFWGQGDTQYF. The covered CDR3 bases are TGTGCCAGCAGCTTCTGGGGGCAGGGGGATACG.

With regard to this clone: The CDR3 goes on 3 residues after the read ends, and that part is filled in from the germline J gene. The chain is built from TRBV20-1 and TRBJ2-5, with TRBD2 identical over 7 bases. From germline, CDR1 is DFQATT and CDR2 SNEGSKA (reference sequence). This CDR3 is 14 amino acids long. V dropped 5 bases and J dropped 1; count of bases not matched to a gene: 7. CDR3 DNA (partial): TGCAGTGCTGAACCCCTAGCGGTCCAAGAGACC. Its translation: CSAEPLAVQET. The entire CDR3 protein reads CSAEPLAVQETQYF.

CDR3 loop: CASSVGVAYGYTF. CDR3 DNA, as far as it was read: TGTGCCAGCAGTGTCGGGGTGGCCTATGGC. The gene calls are TRBV6-1 and TRBJ1-2; no firm D call. Sequencing ends 3 residues short of the CDR3 end; the germline J gene provides the rest. V was trimmed by 4 bases and J by 4 bases, leaving 10 bases between them. This CDR3 region has 13 residues. CDR1 and CDR2 from the germline V gene are MNHNS and SASEGT.